This is a list of T cell receptor beta chains from one sample in a study of neurological immune-mediated disorders. TCRdb reprocessed the 5' RACE reads via MiXCR and lists one record per CDR3 protein. This table holds 65,000 to 70,000 distinct CDR3 sequences, roughly 3.9% found once. The sequencing input was PBMCs. The receptors shown here come from a man aged 30-40 years with multiple sclerosis. Both conserved end residues are part of each CDR3. D genes are given only for firm matches. Expanded clones get a size class; other rows say once, few or many, or leave the size out.

j_call | v_call | clone_size | d_call | cdr3_nt | cdr3_aa
TRBJ2-1 | TRBV5-1 | many | TRBD2 | TGCGCCAGCAGCCCAACACTAGCGGGGGAGTACAATGAGCAGTTCTTC | CASSPTLAGEYNEQFF
TRBJ1-1 | TRBV5-1 | many | TRBD1 | TGCGCCAGCAGCGGCGGACAGGGTGCTTACACTGAAGCTTTCTTT | CASSGGQGAYTEAFF
TRBJ1-1 | TRBV6-1 | . | TRBD1 | TGTGCCAGCAGCTTACAGGGGAATGTCGACACTGAAGCTTTCTTT | CASSLQGNVDTEAFF
TRBJ1-1 | TRBV7-2 | many | . | TGTGCCAGCCTACAGGGCATGAACACTGAAGCTTTCTTT | CASLQGMNTEAFF
TRBJ2-1 | TRBV3-1 | many | . | TGTGCCAGCAGCCAAGGGGTTAGATCCCGCTACAATGAGCAGTTCTTC | CASSQGVRSRYNEQFF
TRBJ2-2 | TRBV6-4 | many | TRBD1 | TGTGCCAGCAGTGAGCAAACAGGGGACACCGGGGAGCTGTTTTTT | CASSEQTGDTGELFF
TRBJ2-5 | TRBV6-2/TRBV6-3 | few | TRBD2 | TGTGCCAGCAGCTACTATAGCGGGGGAGTGTACCAAGAGACCCAGTACTTC | CASSYYSGGVYQETQYF
TRBJ2-7 | TRBV3-1 | many | . | TGTGCCAGCAGCCAAGATGGGAGAGGCGAGCAGTACTTC | CASSQDGRGEQYF
TRBJ2-4 | TRBV5-1 | many | . | TGCGCCAGCAGCTTGGCCGCTGGCGGAACCAAAAACATTCAGTACTTC | CASSLAAGGTKNIQYF
TRBJ1-4 | TRBV20-1 | . | . | TGCAGTGCTAGAGATCAGGGGCGGGGTGAAAAACTGTTTTTT | CSARDQGRGEKLFF
TRBJ2-3 | TRBV21-1 | many | . | TGTGCCAGCAGCCAAGGCGGGACAGGGGGATTGCGGGGCGCAGATACGCAGTATTTT | CASSQGGTGGLRGADTQYF
TRBJ1-5 | TRBV12-3/TRBV12-4 | many | . | TGTGCCAGCAGGGCAGGGGACTGGAACAATCAGCCCCAGAATTTT | CASRAGDWNNQPQNF
TRBJ1-3 | TRBV6-6 | many | TRBD1 | TGTGCCAGCAGCGAATATGGGACAGCTCGAAACACCATATATTTT | CASSEYGTARNTIYF
TRBJ2-5 | TRBV10-2 | many | . | TGCGCCAGCAGTGAGTCGACTCGCCAGGAACCCCAAGAGACCCAGTACTTC | CASSESTRQEPQETQYF
TRBJ1-2 | TRBV20-1 | many | . | TGCAGTGCTAGAGTCGCATTAGACTATGGCTACACCTTC | CSARVALDYGYTF
TRBJ2-5 | TRBV27 | many | . | TGTGCCAGCAGTTTATTTACGGGACACAACATTCAAGAGACCCAGTACTTC | CASSLFTGHNIQETQYF
TRBJ2-3 | TRBV20-1 | many | . | TGCAGTGCCTCCGGGGGTCTTACGCAGTATTTT | CSASGGLTQYF
TRBJ2-2 | TRBV5-6 | many | . | TGTGCCAGCAAGTTCAGGGTAAACACCGGGGAGCTGTTTTTT | CASKFRVNTGELFF
TRBJ1-4 | TRBV4-1 | many | . | TGCGCCAGCAGCGCCGAAAAACTGTTTTTT | CASSAEKLFF
TRBJ1-1 | TRBV6-5 | . | . | TGTGCCAGCAGTGCTCGGGGGCGCGGTAAGACTGAAGCTTTCTTT | CASSARGRGKTEAFF
TRBJ2-1 | TRBV20-1 | many | . | TGCAGTGCCAAAGAGGCAGACTCCTACAATGAGCAGTTCTTC | CSAKEADSYNEQFF
TRBJ2-1 | TRBV7-2 | many | . | TGTGCCAGCAGCCCCGCTAGCAGCTCCTACAATGAGCAGTTCTTC | CASSPASSSYNEQFF
TRBJ1-1 | TRBV7-2 | many | . | TGTGCCAGCAGCACTAAGGGGCAGCAGAACACTGAAGCTTTCTTT | CASSTKGQQNTEAFF
TRBJ1-2 | TRBV5-1 | many | . | TGCGCCAGCAGCATCGACGGGCCGCCTAACTATGGCTACACCTTC | CASSIDGPPNYGYTF
TRBJ1-6 | TRBV12-3/TRBV12-4 | many | . | TGTGCCAGCAGTTTCGGACAGCATAATTCACCCCTCAACTTT | CASSFGQHNSPLNF
TRBJ2-7 | TRBV5-1 | few | TRBD1 | TGCGCCAGCAGCCCACAGACAGGGGACCACGAGCAGTACTTC | CASSPQTGDHEQYF
TRBJ2-2 | TRBV14 | . | . | TGTGCCAGCAGCCAAGACCTCCGGGACTTGAACACCGGGGAGCTGTTTTTT | CASSQDLRDLNTGELFF
TRBJ2-7 | TRBV20-1 | many | TRBD2 | TGCAGTGCGACTAGCGGGGGGGCCTCTTCCGAGCAGTACTTC | CSATSGGASSEQYF
TRBJ1-6 | TRBV12-3/TRBV12-4 | many | TRBD1 | TGTGCCAGCAGCCTGGGACAGGGCCGCTATAATTCACCCCTCCACTTT | CASSLGQGRYNSPLHF
TRBJ1-1 | TRBV5-1 | many | . | TGCGCCAGCAGCCCCCTGGACCGTCTACAAGGAGCTTTCTTT | CASSPLDRLQGAFF
TRBJ2-2 | TRBV6-2/TRBV6-3 | few | TRBD2 | TGTGCCAGCATCCTCAGCGGGGGGGCGAACACCGGGGAGCTGTTTTTT | CASILSGGANTGELFF
TRBJ1-1 | TRBV15 | many | . | TGTGCCACCAGCAGAGATCTGGAAGCTTTCTTT | CATSRDLEAFF
TRBJ2-7 | TRBV10-3 | many | . | TGTGCCATCATGGGGTGGTCTTCAGAGCAGTACTTC | CAIMGWSSEQYF
TRBJ2-1 | TRBV5-1 | few | . | TGCGCCAGCAGCACCAGCGCAACCTACAATGAGCAGTTCTTC | CASSTSATYNEQFF
TRBJ2-5 | TRBV7-2 | . | TRBD2 | TGTGCCAGCAGCTTCGCGACTAGCGGCCAAGAGACCCAGTACTTC | CASSFATSGQETQYF
TRBJ1-2 | TRBV18 | many | . | TGTGCCAGCTCATCCCGGCCCGGACTTTATGGCTACACCTTC | CASSSRPGLYGYTF
TRBJ2-5 | TRBV5-1 | many | TRBD1 | TGCGCCAGCAGCTTGCTGGACCGGGACAGGGAGACCCAGTACTTC | CASSLLDRDRETQYF
TRBJ1-6 | TRBV5-1 | . | . | TGCGCCAGCAGCTTGGAAGTCCCGGGGCCCAATTCACCCCTCCACTTT | CASSLEVPGPNSPLHF
TRBJ2-7 | TRBV7-2 | many | TRBD2 | TGTGCCAGCAGCCGAATTGCTACTAGCGACTACGAGCAGTACTTC | CASSRIATSDYEQYF
TRBJ2-1 | TRBV6-2/TRBV6-3 | . | . | TGTGCCAGCAGCGCAAGGTTGTATGAGCAGTTCTTC | CASSARLYEQFF
TRBJ1-4 | TRBV7-8 | many | . | TGTGCCAGCAGTGAAACACGGAATGGAGAAAAACTGTTTTTT | CASSETRNGEKLFF